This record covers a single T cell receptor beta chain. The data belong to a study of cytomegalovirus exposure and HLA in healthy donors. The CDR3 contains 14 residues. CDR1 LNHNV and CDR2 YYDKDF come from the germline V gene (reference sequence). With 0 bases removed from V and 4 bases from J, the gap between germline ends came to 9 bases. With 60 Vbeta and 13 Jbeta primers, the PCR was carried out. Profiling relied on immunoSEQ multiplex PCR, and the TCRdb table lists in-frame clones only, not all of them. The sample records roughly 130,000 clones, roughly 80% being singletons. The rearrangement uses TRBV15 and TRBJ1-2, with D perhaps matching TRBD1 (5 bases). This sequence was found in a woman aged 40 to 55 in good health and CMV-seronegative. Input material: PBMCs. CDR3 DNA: TGTGCCACCAGCAGAGATCCCCAGGGCTATGGCTACACCTTC. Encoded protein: CATSRDPQGYGYTF.